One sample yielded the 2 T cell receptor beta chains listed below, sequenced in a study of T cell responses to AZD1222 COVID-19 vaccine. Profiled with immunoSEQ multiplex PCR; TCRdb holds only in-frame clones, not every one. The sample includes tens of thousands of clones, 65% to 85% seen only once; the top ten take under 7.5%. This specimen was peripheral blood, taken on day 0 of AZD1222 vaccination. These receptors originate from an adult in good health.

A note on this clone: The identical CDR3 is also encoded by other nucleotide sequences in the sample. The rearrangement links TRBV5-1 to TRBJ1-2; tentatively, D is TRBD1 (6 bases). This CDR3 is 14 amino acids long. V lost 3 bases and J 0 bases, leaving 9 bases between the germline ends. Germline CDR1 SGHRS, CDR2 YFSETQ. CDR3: CASSSQGTNYGYTF. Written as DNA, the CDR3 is TGCGCCAGCAGCTCGCAGGGGACTAACTATGGCTACACCTTC.

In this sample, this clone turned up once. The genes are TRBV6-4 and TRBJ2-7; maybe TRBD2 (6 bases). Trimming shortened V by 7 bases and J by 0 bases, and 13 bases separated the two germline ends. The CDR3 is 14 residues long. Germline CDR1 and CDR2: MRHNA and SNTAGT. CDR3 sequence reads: CASKREESSYEQYF. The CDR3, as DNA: TGTGCCAGCAAGAGGGAGGAGAGCTCCTACGAGCAGTACTTC.